The T cell receptor beta chain under discussion was sequenced for a study of OX40 agonist ivuxolimab in advanced cancers. Study context: Across the patients, intravenous ivuxolimab was delivered every 2 weeks at 0.01 to 10 mg/kg. Dose-escalation patients had hepatocellular carcinoma, melanoma, renal cell or head and neck cancer. A partial response was reached by three patients: one with hepatocellular carcinoma and two with cutaneous melanoma.

Method: immunoSEQ multiplex PCR; TCRdb's copy keeps in-frame clones and lacks some. In the table there are about 66,000 clones, about nine tenths of which are singletons. Germline lookup yields CDR1 SGHRS and CDR2 YFSETQ. The CDR3 is 13 amino acids. The ends were cut back, 0 bases at V and 4 bases at J, with 5 bases in the middle. The sequencing used CD4+ or CD8+ T cells sorted from blood, collected in a trial of the OX40 agonist ivuxolimab. This chain connects TRBV5-1 to TRBJ1-5; D unresolved. The sequence derives from an adult with an advanced solid tumor such as melanoma, head and neck, liver or kidney cancer. The CDR3 DNA sequence: TGCGCCAGCAGCTTGGGAACGAATCAGCCCCAGCATTTT. It yields the protein CASSLGTNQPQHF.